This is a list of T cell receptor beta chains from one sample in a study of shared clonotypes between healthy human individuals. TCRdb's table, derived via immunoSEQ multiplex PCR, lists solely in-frame clones and lacks some. There are 2 million to 2.5 million clones in the sample; under 95% occur only once, and about 0.36% lies in the top ten. The specimen sequenced was naive CD4+ T cells from PBMCs. The receptors were sampled from a man aged 18 to 29 in good health. Some clones in this sample may be carry-over from other donors' samples. Each CDR3 is given with its conserved first and last residue. The order of the fields is V gene, clone size, J gene, CDR3 protein. Not all rows give a size; the values are once, few, many and, for expanded clones, a class.

v_call: TRBV14; clone_size: .; j_call: TRBJ2-3; cdr3_aa: CASSPGTHRPTDTQYF
v_call: TRBV27; clone_size: .; j_call: TRBJ2-7; cdr3_aa: CASSPYDILAGGTYEQYF
v_call: TRBV6-6; clone_size: .; j_call: TRBJ1-1; cdr3_aa: CASSYWPVNTEAFF
v_call: TRBV7-8; clone_size: .; j_call: TRBJ2-1; cdr3_aa: CASSLGTSGSRGEQFF
v_call: TRBV6-5; clone_size: .; j_call: TRBJ2-1; cdr3_aa: CASSSAPHGNEQFF
v_call: TRBV7-9; clone_size: .; j_call: TRBJ2-5; cdr3_aa: CASSQTDRGETQYF
v_call: TRBV7-2; clone_size: .; j_call: TRBJ1-3; cdr3_aa: CASSFRQGSAGNTIYF
v_call: TRBV2; clone_size: .; j_call: TRBJ1-1; cdr3_aa: CASWGDRGKAEAFF
v_call: TRBV9; clone_size: .; j_call: TRBJ1-1; cdr3_aa: CASSPRDSLNTEAFF
v_call: TRBV10-3; clone_size: .; j_call: TRBJ2-7; cdr3_aa: CAISGGGDGNEQYF
v_call: TRBV6-5; clone_size: few; j_call: TRBJ1-1; cdr3_aa: CASSWGTNTEAFF
v_call: TRBV7-3; clone_size: .; j_call: TRBJ2-1; cdr3_aa: CASSSPRGDYNEQFF
v_call: TRBV5-1; clone_size: once; j_call: .; cdr3_aa: CASSPYDGYEQYF
v_call: TRBV11-2; clone_size: .; j_call: TRBJ2-7; cdr3_aa: CASSSQAGTSVYEQYF
v_call: TRBV10-1; clone_size: .; j_call: TRBJ1-1; cdr3_aa: CASSGTGLNGTEAFF
v_call: TRBV18; clone_size: .; j_call: TRBJ2-7; cdr3_aa: CASSLIAGGTYEQYF
v_call: TRBV5-1; clone_size: .; j_call: TRBJ2-7; cdr3_aa: CASSLGGLSYEQYF
v_call: TRBV2; clone_size: .; j_call: TRBJ2-2; cdr3_aa: CASSRTGGVRNTGELFF
v_call: TRBV5-1; clone_size: once; j_call: TRBJ2-1; cdr3_aa: CASSLGQLSYNEQFF
v_call: TRBV4-1; clone_size: .; j_call: TRBJ2-5; cdr3_aa: CASSQVLAETQYF
v_call: TRBV7-3; clone_size: once; j_call: TRBJ2-3; cdr3_aa: CASSFISGRTDTQYF
v_call: TRBV28; clone_size: .; j_call: TRBJ1-3; cdr3_aa: CASSFPDGIGGNTIYF
v_call: TRBV11-2; clone_size: .; j_call: TRBJ1-3; cdr3_aa: CASSLVGGNTIYF
v_call: TRBV10-3; clone_size: .; j_call: TRBJ2-7; cdr3_aa: CAISGSAGGRALQSSYEQYF
v_call: TRBV7-2; clone_size: .; j_call: TRBJ2-2; cdr3_aa: CASSFLPRGSPDGSGELFF
v_call: TRBV28; clone_size: .; j_call: TRBJ1-1; cdr3_aa: CASSAVAQSFPHTEAFF
v_call: TRBV6-1; clone_size: .; j_call: TRBJ2-6; cdr3_aa: CASSSGTGANVLTF
v_call: TRBV11-3; clone_size: once; j_call: TRBJ2-2; cdr3_aa: CASSRQMNGELFF
v_call: TRBV6-4; clone_size: .; j_call: TRBJ2-1; cdr3_aa: CASSDGTHNEQFF
v_call: TRBV6-1; clone_size: .; j_call: TRBJ2-3; cdr3_aa: CASTFTPGTDTQYF
v_call: TRBV12-5; clone_size: once; j_call: TRBJ2-3; cdr3_aa: CASGFSRAASTDTQYF
v_call: TRBV5-1; clone_size: .; j_call: TRBJ2-2; cdr3_aa: CASTRGVGTNTGELFF
v_call: TRBV28; clone_size: .; j_call: TRBJ2-3; cdr3_aa: CASSPWGGRGADTQYF
v_call: TRBV7-8; clone_size: .; j_call: TRBJ2-1; cdr3_aa: CASSLREAGPNEQFF
v_call: TRBV7-3; clone_size: .; j_call: TRBJ2-6; cdr3_aa: CASSLNPPGANVLTF
v_call: TRBV9; clone_size: .; j_call: TRBJ2-2; cdr3_aa: CASSVQTGGTVTGELFF
v_call: TRBV7-9; clone_size: .; j_call: TRBJ2-7; cdr3_aa: CASSPRTGSVNSYEQYF
v_call: TRBV5-4; clone_size: .; j_call: TRBJ2-3; cdr3_aa: CASSFNSGRADGIADTQYF
v_call: TRBV10-3; clone_size: few; j_call: TRBJ1-1; cdr3_aa: CATKNLATGGDLNTEAFF
v_call: TRBV14; clone_size: few; j_call: TRBJ1-1; cdr3_aa: CASSQDLNTEAFF
v_call: TRBV6-5; clone_size: .; j_call: TRBJ2-7; cdr3_aa: CASSYSAGVVYEQYF
v_call: TRBV6-1; clone_size: .; j_call: TRBJ2-7; cdr3_aa: CASSEIGDSYEQYF
v_call: TRBV29-1; clone_size: once; j_call: TRBJ2-1; cdr3_aa: CSVFLNEQFF
v_call: TRBV9; clone_size: .; j_call: TRBJ1-2; cdr3_aa: CASSVDSGRDRGYTF
v_call: TRBV18; clone_size: .; j_call: TRBJ2-7; cdr3_aa: CASSIIQGHEQYF
v_call: TRBV19; clone_size: .; j_call: TRBJ1-5; cdr3_aa: CASIHRTGGKAGQPQHF
v_call: TRBV29-1; clone_size: .; j_call: TRBJ1-2; cdr3_aa: CSVDGYGANYGYTF
v_call: TRBV9; clone_size: .; j_call: TRBJ2-1; cdr3_aa: CASSPSYNEQFF
v_call: TRBV5-3; clone_size: .; j_call: TRBJ2-4; cdr3_aa: CARSCTQGDAAKNIQYF
v_call: TRBV10-3; clone_size: .; j_call: TRBJ1-1; cdr3_aa: CAITNRMGNTEAFF
v_call: TRBV19; clone_size: .; j_call: TRBJ2-2; cdr3_aa: CASSIRGGAETGELFF
v_call: TRBV9; clone_size: .; j_call: TRBJ2-1; cdr3_aa: CASSVGGREPYEQFF
v_call: TRBV2; clone_size: .; j_call: TRBJ2-5; cdr3_aa: CASSVQLAGGSSQYF
v_call: TRBV11-2; clone_size: .; j_call: TRBJ2-1; cdr3_aa: CASSFTSGMDEQFF
v_call: TRBV5-6; clone_size: .; j_call: TRBJ2-7; cdr3_aa: CASSLTFLEQYF